These 28 T cell receptor beta chains share one sample of origin, sequenced in a study of shared clonotypes between healthy human individuals. The table came from immunoSEQ multiplex PCR; TCRdb's copy has only in-frame clones and leaves some out. There are 1.5 million to 2.5 million clones in the sample; about 95% occur only once, and 1% to 1.5% lies in the top ten. Naive CD8 cells, CD45RO-negative and positively selected for CCR7, excluded terminally differentiated effector memory CD45RA+ cells. The specimen was naive CD8+ T cells sorted from blood. These receptors all stem from a man aged 18 to 30 in good health.

V and J are TRBV27 and TRBJ1-6; 8 nucleotides match TRBD1. The germline gives CDR1 MNHEY, CDR2 SMNVEV (reference sequence). The CDR3 is made up of 14 amino acids. The V and J ends lost 4 bases and 6 bases, in that order; junction bases with no gene match: 2. The chain's CDR3 is CASSWTGTNSPLHF. CDR3 nucleotide sequence: TGTGCCAGCAGTTGGACAGGGACTAATTCACCCCTCCACTTT.

This rearrangement joins TRBV2 to TRBJ2-7; TRBD1 or TRBD2 may be the D gene (5 bases each). CDR3 length: 13 amino acids. Germline loops: CDR1 SNHLY, CDR2 FYNNEI. V shed 4 bases and J shed 6 bases, with 13 bases lying between them. The CDR3 is CASSVSRAGEQYF. In DNA form, the CDR3 reads TGTGCCAGCAGTGTCTCCAGGGCGGGCGAGCAGTACTTC. The variable domain in full, with the rest retrieved from reference TRBV2 and TRBJ2-7, is EPEVTQTPSHQVTQMGQEVILRCVPISNHLYFYWYRQILGQKVEFLVSFYNNEISEKSEIFDDQFSVERPDGSNFTLKIRSTKLEDSAMYFCASSVSRAGEQYFGPGTRLTVT.

This clone was observed once. V is TRBV5-1 and J is TRBJ2-3; D gene uncertain. Trimming pared 7 bases from V and 4 bases from J, leaving 10 bases between. Germline CDR1 is SGHRS and CDR2 is YFSETQ. This CDR3 region has 12 residues. The CDR3 region has the DNA TGCGCCAGCGCGGATGAGGCAGATACGCAGTATTTT. This encodes CASADEADTQYF.

The rearrangement links TRBV13 to TRBJ1-1, with D tentatively TRBD1 (6 bases). The V end lost 5 bases, the J end lost 6 bases, and 13 bases lay between the germline ends. The CDR3 has 13 amino acids. Looked up from germline, CDR1 is PRHDT and CDR2 is FYEKMQ (reference sequence). Here the CDR3 DNA reads TGTGCCAGCAGCCCCGGACAGTCCCCTGAAGCTTTCTTT. Translation: CASSPGQSPEAFF.

The rearrangement joins TRBV10-2 to TRBJ1-1; 9 bases map to TRBD1. Germline V gene data show CDR1 as WSHSY and CDR2 as SAAADI. The CDR3 is 17 residues long. J gave up 0 bases and V 2 bases, and 7 bases lay outside the gene matches. CDR3 sequence reads: CASSEAPGQGLNTEAFF. The CDR3 DNA sequence: TGCGCCAGCAGTGAGGCGCCGGGACAGGGCTTGAACACTGAAGCTTTCTTT.

The chain links TRBV29-1 to TRBJ2-1; weak D call: TRBD2 (6 bases). CDR3 length: 17 amino acids. Germline CDR1 is SQVTM and CDR2 is ANQGSEA. The V and J ends lost 4 bases and 1 base respectively, with 20 bases between them. CDR3 coding DNA: TGCAGCGTTGTCCTCTTGGAGACTAGAAGATCCTACAATGAGCAGTTCTTC. It encodes CSVVLLETRRSYNEQFF.

J is TRBJ2-3 and V is TRBV12-5; TRBD2 agrees at 14 bases. Germline V gene lookup returns CDR1 LGHNT and CDR2 FRNRAP. The CDR3 runs 18 residues. Trimming removed 1 base from V and 2 bases from J; junction bases left unmatched: 5. For the CDR3, the DNA is TGTGCTAGTGGTTTGGGACTAGCGGGAGGGCCGGTCACAGATACGCAGTATTTT. Residues: CASGLGLAGGPVTDTQYF.

This clone was observed a single time. J is TRBJ2-7 and V is TRBV5-1; D gene uncertain. The CDR3 is made up of 14 amino acids. CDR1 and CDR2 (germline): SGHRS, YFSETQ. V gave up 0 bases and J gave up 0 bases, with 7 bases separating them. The CDR3 DNA is TGCGCCAGCAGCTTGGACGGGTTCTCCTACGAGCAGTACTTC. It codes for CASSLDGFSYEQYF.

With regard to this clone: Other DNA sequences from this sample encode an identical CDR3 as well. The V gene is TRBV5-6, the J gene TRBJ2-7, with D perhaps being TRBD1 or TRBD2 (5 bases each). CDR1 is SGHDT, CDR2 YYEEEE, per germline. CDR3 size: 15 residues. Trimming took off 0 bases at V and 1 base at J, with 11 bases between the two ends. This CDR3 reads CASSLGGWGSYEQYF. CDR3 bases: TGTGCCAGCAGCTTGGGAGGGTGGGGGTCCTACGAGCAGTACTTC.

This clone showed up just once. The CDR3 here is CASSESMGGGVQGNEQFF. Written as DNA, the CDR3 is TGCGCCAGCAGTGAGTCGATGGGCGGGGGGGTACAAGGCAATGAGCAGTTCTTC. V and J are TRBV10-1 and TRBJ2-1; TRBD2 agrees at 9 bases. The CDR3 runs to 18 residues. CDR1 is WNHNN and CDR2 is SYGVQD in the germline V gene (reference sequence). J gave up 6 bases and V 0 bases, and 12 bases lay outside the gene matches.

The chain is built from TRBV19 and TRBJ1-5; maybe TRBD1 (5 bases). The CDR3 runs 18 residues. Trimming pared 4 bases from V and 0 bases from J, leaving 19 bases between. Per the germline V gene, CDR1 is LNHDA and CDR2 is SQIVND (reference sequence). CDR3 in amino acids: CASSTPTDEGYSNQPQHF. The DNA for the CDR3 is TGTGCCAGTAGTACCCCGACGGACGAGGGGTATAGCAATCAGCCCCAGCATTTT.

V usage is TRBV28 and J usage is TRBJ2-7, with 10 nucleotides matching TRBD1. From germline, CDR1 is MDHEN and CDR2 SYDVKM. The CDR3 sequence is 14 residues long. V lost 6 bases and J lost 6; bases outside the gene matches: 8. The CDR3 region is CASSWHGTGVEQYF. The DNA for the CDR3 is TGTGCCAGCAGCTGGCATGGGACAGGGGTCGAGCAGTACTTC.

The V and J genes are TRBV2 and TRBJ1-3; D not resolved. Germline loops: CDR1 SNHLY, CDR2 FYNNEI. The CDR3 loop spans 13 amino acids. V lost 7 bases and J lost 4, with 11 bases in between. The CDR3 spells CASKEAGGNTIYF. As DNA, the CDR3 is TGTGCCAGCAAAGAAGCGGGAGGAAACACCATATATTTT.

The chain uses TRBV19 and TRBJ1-2; D is perhaps TRBD1 (5 bases). V gave up 3 bases and J gave up 8 bases, with 19 bases separating them. The CDR3 contains 15 residues. Germline lookup yields CDR1 LNHDA and CDR2 SQIVND (reference sequence). CDR3 DNA sequence: TGTGCCAGTAGTATCGAGAGGGGACCATCGGGCGGCTACACCTTC. Encoded protein: CASSIERGPSGGYTF.

The J gene is TRBJ2-1, the V gene TRBV13; 7 nucleotides agree with TRBD2. V shed 5 bases, J shed 2 bases, and the junction held 6 bases outside the gene matches. The germline CDR1 and CDR2 sequences are PRHDT and FYEKMQ (reference sequence). The CDR3 is 15 residues long. The CDR3: CASSPEGRAYNEQFF. CDR3 bases: TGTGCCAGCAGCCCAGAGGGGAGGGCCTACAATGAGCAGTTCTTC.

This CDR3 reads CASSAGTGFPPSPLHF. CDR3 sequence (DNA): TGTGCCAGCAGCGCCGGGACAGGGTTTCCCCCATCACCCCTCCACTTT. The gene calls are TRBV7-6 and TRBJ1-6, with TRBD1 matching over 9 bases. Germline CDR1 SGHVS, CDR2 FNYEAQ. CDR3 length: 16 residues. Unmatched junction bases numbered 12, after V lost 5 bases and J lost 10 bases.

V usage is TRBV7-3 and J usage is TRBJ1-2; D unresolved. This CDR3 is 15 amino acids long. V was clipped by 5 bases and J by 0 bases, with 13 bases between them. The germline CDR1 and CDR2 sequences are SGHTA and FQGTGA. In DNA form, the CDR3 reads TGTGCCAGCAGCCTCGGGAGTTTATCTAACTATGGCTACACCTTC. Translation gives CASSLGSLSNYGYTF.

The gene calls are TRBV7-9 and TRBJ2-3; D is perhaps TRBD1 (6 bases). From germline, CDR1 is SEHNR and CDR2 FQNEAQ (reference sequence). This CDR3 has 15 residues. Trimming took 5 bases from V and 6 from J, leaving 18 bases between them. CDR3 nucleotides: TGTGCCAGCAGCCCCGCCAATGGACAGCCCGATACGCAGTATTTT. As protein: CASSPANGQPDTQYF.

This chain connects TRBV7-3 to TRBJ2-1, with a weak D call TRBD1 (5 bases). The CDR3 totals 15 residues. With 3 bases removed from V and 0 bases from J, the gap between germline ends came to 9 bases. The V gene's germline CDR1 is SGHTA and CDR2 FQGTGA. CDR3 amino acids: CASSLDTGSYNEQFF. DNA of the CDR3: TGTGCCAGCAGCTTGGACACGGGCTCCTACAATGAGCAGTTCTTC. The full variable domain, in which reference TRBV7-3 and TRBJ2-1 provide the parts outside the CDR3, is GAGVSQTPSNKVTEKGKYVELRCDPISGHTALYWYRQSLGQGPEFLIYFQGTGAADDSGLPNDRFFAVRPEGSVSTLKIQRTERGDSAVYLCASSLDTGSYNEQFFGPGTRLTVL.

This chain connects TRBV5-1 to TRBJ2-7; 8 nucleotides line up with TRBD2. The CDR3 has 15 amino acids. The germline CDR1 and CDR2 sequences are SGHRS and YFSETQ. After removal of 3 bases from V and 2 bases from J, the junction contained 7 bases not matched to a gene. The CDR3 DNA reads as TGCGCCAGCAGCTCATTAGCGGGGAACCCCTACGAGCAGTACTTC. This sequence encodes CASSSLAGNPYEQYF.

This rearrangement joins TRBV4-1 to TRBJ2-2; D is possibly TRBD1 or TRBD2 (5 bases each). V was trimmed by 1 base and J by 7 bases, leaving 10 bases between them. CDR1 is MGHRA, CDR2 YSYEKL, per germline. The CDR3 contains 14 residues. The CDR3 spells CASSQVRDVGELFF. The CDR3 DNA follows: TGCGCCAGCAGCCAAGTTAGGGACGTCGGGGAGCTGTTTTTT.

The gene calls are TRBV10-3 and TRBJ2-1, with 9 bases identical to TRBD2. This CDR3 has 16 amino acids. CDR1 is ENHRY, CDR2 SYGVKD, per germline. The V and J ends lost 0 bases and 2 bases, in that order; junction bases with no gene match: 2. The CDR3 DNA reads as TGTGCCATCAGTGAGTCCATAGCGGGAGCCTACAATGAGCAGTTCTTC. Its translation: CAISESIAGAYNEQFF.

The gene calls are TRBV5-4 and TRBJ1-2; TRBD1 might be the D (5 bases). In germline, CDR1 is SGHNT, CDR2 YYREEE (reference sequence). The CDR3 spans 14 residues. The germline V and J ends were trimmed by 0 bases and 3 bases, with 9 bases remaining between them. The CDR3 coding sequence is TGTGCCAGCAGCTTGGCAGGGTCGGACTATGGCTACACCTTC. It codes for CASSLAGSDYGYTF.

This clone was counted once. The V call is TRBV7-8, the J call TRBJ2-1, with 7 positions matching TRBD2. V shed 5 bases and J 7 bases; nucleotides not matched to a gene: 11. Per the germline V gene, CDR1 is SGHVS and CDR2 is FQNEAQ. The CDR3 has 15 amino acids. The CDR3 loop reads CASSDTYGTINEQFF. The CDR3 coding sequence is TGTGCCAGCAGCGACACATATGGGACTATAAATGAGCAGTTCTTC.

This chain uses TRBV9 with TRBJ2-1; 8 nucleotides match TRBD2. Germline assignment: CDR1 SGDLS and CDR2 YYNGEE. The CDR3 is 16 residues long. The ends lost 2 bases at V and 2 bases at J; junction bases unmatched: 6. The CDR3 DNA sequence: TGTGCCAGCAGCGTCGGCCCTAGCGGGCCCTACAATGAGCAGTTCTTC. It is translated as CASSVGPSGPYNEQFF.

The chain joins TRBV6-6 to TRBJ2-2, with D hard to call. Germline V gives CDR1 MNHNY, CDR2 SVGAGI (reference sequence). The V end lost 3 bases, the J end lost 1 base, and 6 bases lay between the germline ends. The CDR3 spans 14 residues. CDR3 protein: CASSYLVNTGELFF. DNA of the CDR3: TGTGCCAGCAGTTATCTGGTGAACACCGGGGAGCTGTTTTTT.

The chain combines TRBV5-4 with TRBJ2-2; a weak D match, TRBD1 (5 bases). The V gene's germline CDR1 is SGHNT and CDR2 YYREEE (reference sequence). This CDR3 has 16 residues. V shed 9 bases and J shed 4 bases, with 22 bases lying between them. CDR3 residues: CAIPMIQGFGTGELFF. In nucleotides, the CDR3 is TGTGCCATCCCGATGATTCAGGGATTTGGCACCGGGGAGCTGTTTTTT.

This chain joins TRBV4-1 and TRBJ2-1, with D perhaps matching TRBD2 (5 bases). V was pared by 2 bases and J by 2 bases, with 13 bases between. Germline V gene data show CDR1 as MGHRA and CDR2 as YSYEKL. There are 16 residues in the CDR3. The DNA of the CDR3 is TGCGCCAGCAGCCAACTTGCGACTACAGCCTACAATGAGCAGTTCTTC. Protein: CASSQLATTAYNEQFF.